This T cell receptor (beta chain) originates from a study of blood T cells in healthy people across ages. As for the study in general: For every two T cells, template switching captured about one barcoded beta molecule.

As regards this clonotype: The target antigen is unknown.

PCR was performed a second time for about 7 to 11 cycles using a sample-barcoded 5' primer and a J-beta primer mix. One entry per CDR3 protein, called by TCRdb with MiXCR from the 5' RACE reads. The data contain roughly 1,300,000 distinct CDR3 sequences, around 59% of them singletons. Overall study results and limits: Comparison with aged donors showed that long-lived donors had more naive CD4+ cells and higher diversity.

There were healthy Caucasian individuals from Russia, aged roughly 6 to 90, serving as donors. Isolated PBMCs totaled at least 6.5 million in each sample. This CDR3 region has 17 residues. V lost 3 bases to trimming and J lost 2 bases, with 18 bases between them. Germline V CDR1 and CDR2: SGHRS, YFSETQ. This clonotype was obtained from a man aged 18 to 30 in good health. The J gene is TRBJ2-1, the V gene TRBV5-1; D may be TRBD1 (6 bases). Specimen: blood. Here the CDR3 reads CASSYYPQGRTYNEQFF. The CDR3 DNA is TGCGCCAGCAGCTACTACCCACAGGGTAGGACCTACAATGAGCAGTTCTTC.